This TCR beta chain was sequenced in a study of T cell responses to AZD1222 COVID-19 vaccine. Assay: immunoSEQ multiplex PCR; the TCRdb copy retains only in-frame clones and omits some. This sample yields around 160,000 clones, of which 90% to 95% are seen a single time; about 3% belongs to the top ten. Remarks on this clone: What it binds is not known.

Study-level findings and limits: Spike-specific TCR breadth rose after two AZD1222 doses, and depth rose as well. The donor group comprised mostly white British people and more females; the analysis possibly underestimated clonal diversity. Samples come after the peak T cell response, not at day 14.

The TCR sequence derives from an adult in good health. Here the sequenced sample was peripheral blood, taken on day 0 of MenACWY control vaccination.

CDR3 region: CASSLGLAGSTGELFF. In DNA form, the CDR3 reads TGTGCCAGCAGCTTGGGTCTAGCGGGGAGTACCGGGGAGCTGTTTTTT. V usage is TRBV5-4 and J usage is TRBJ2-2; 9 bases map to TRBD2. Trimming removed 0 bases from V and 5 bases from J; junction bases left unmatched: 5. Germline V gene data show CDR1 as SGHNT and CDR2 as YYREEE (reference sequence). There are 16 residues in the CDR3.